The clone carrying this T cell receptor (beta chain) was detected only a few times. What it recognizes is unknown. This sample was taken from a study of T-cell memory formation after mild COVID-19. Study results and limitations: Pre-infection memory held some responding clones, suggesting pre-existing cross-reactive T cells responded.

The CDR3 has 16 residues. Looked up from germline, CDR1 is SGHRS and CDR2 is YFSETQ. The V gene lost 1 base and the J gene lost 5 bases, with 17 bases spanning the gap. TCRdb re-analysed the 5' RACE reads in MiXCR, keeping a single row per CDR3 protein. The table has roughly 170,000 distinct CDR3 sequences, roughly 23% seen once. Sequencing used PBMCs or a T cell subset sorted from them (not recorded which). The clonotype was recovered from an adult woman who had mild COVID-19 (a few samples of this study predate the infection). Cell type and time point are not known. The V and J genes are TRBV5-1 and TRBJ2-3; TRBD1 is a possible D gene (5 bases). CDR3 residues: CASSLWAAGQGDTQYF. The CDR3 DNA follows: TGCGCCAGCAGCTTGTGGGCAGCAGGGCAGGGAGATACGCAGTATTTT.